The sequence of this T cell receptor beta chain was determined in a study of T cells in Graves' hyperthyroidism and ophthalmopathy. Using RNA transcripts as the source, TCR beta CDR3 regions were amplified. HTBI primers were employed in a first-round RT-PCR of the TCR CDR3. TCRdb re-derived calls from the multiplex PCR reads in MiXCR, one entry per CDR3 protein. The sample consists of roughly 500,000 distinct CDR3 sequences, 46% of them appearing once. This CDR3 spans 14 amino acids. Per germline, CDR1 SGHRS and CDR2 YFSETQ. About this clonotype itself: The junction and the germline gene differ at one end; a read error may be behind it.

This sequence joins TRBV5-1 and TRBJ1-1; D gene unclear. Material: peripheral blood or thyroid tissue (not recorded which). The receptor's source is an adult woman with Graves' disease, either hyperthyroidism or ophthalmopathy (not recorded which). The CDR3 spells CASRLVAAWAEAFF. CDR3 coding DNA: TGCGCCAGCAGATTGGTTGCAGCCTGGGCTGAAGCTTTCTTT.